Below are 29 T cell receptor beta chains sequenced from a single sample in a study of identical twins. MiXCR, applied by TCRdb to the 5' RACE reads, yields one record per CDR3 protein. This table has fewer than 650,000 distinct CDR3 sequences, over 8.5% appearing once. A further study also used this sample, focusing on yellow fever vaccine responses in identical twins.

Sequencing was performed on PBMCs. These receptors were taken from a woman younger than 35 in good health.

This clonotype was seen a handful of times. The chain combines TRBV6-5 with TRBJ2-1, with 9 positions matching TRBD2. With V trimmed by 2 bases and J by 5 bases, 10 bases remained unmatched. The CDR3 runs 17 residues. The germline V gene encodes CDR1 MNHEY and CDR2 SVGAGI. CDR3 protein: CASSYTIEAGGHNEQFF. CDR3 coding DNA: TGTGCCAGCAGTTACACCATCGAGGCGGGGGGGCACAATGAGCAGTTCTTC.

This rearrangement joins TRBV5-1 to TRBJ2-7; D is unresolved. V was trimmed by 0 bases and J by 3 bases, leaving 10 bases between them. Germline CDR1 and CDR2: SGHRS and YFSETQ. The CDR3 is made up of 14 amino acids. CDR3 DNA: TGCGCCAGCAGCTTGGCAACATTGGACTACGAGCAGTACTTC. Translation gives CASSLATLDYEQYF.

This clonotype was seen only a few times. V usage is TRBV6-2 or TRBV6-3 and J usage is TRBJ2-7, with D perhaps matching TRBD2 (5 bases). V lost 0 bases and J lost 2, with 14 bases in between. This CDR3 has 16 residues. Germline CDR1 MNHEY, CDR2 SVGEGT. For the CDR3, the DNA is TGTGCCAGCAGTTACTCGATTCCTGACTACACCTACGAGCAGTACTTC. Translated: CASSYSIPDYTYEQYF.

This clonotype has only a few counts. This chain uses TRBV7-3 with TRBJ2-1, with D perhaps matching TRBD2 (5 bases). With 2 bases removed from V and 5 bases from J, the gap between germline ends came to 10 bases. In germline, CDR1 is SGHTA, CDR2 FQGTGA. The CDR3 consists of 14 residues. CDR3 loop: CASSLSGKHNEQFF. The CDR3 region has the DNA TGTGCCAGCAGCTTATCCGGGAAACACAATGAGCAGTTCTTC.

This clonotype appeared many times. This chain links TRBV11-2 with TRBJ2-3, with a possible D match to TRBD1 (6 bases). Germline V CDR1 and CDR2: SGHAT, FQNNGV. The V gene lost 2 bases and the J gene lost 4 bases, with 16 bases spanning the gap. The CDR3 spans 16 residues. The CDR3 protein is CASSLNGNRAADTQYF. CDR3 in DNA: TGTGCCAGCAGCTTAAACGGGAACAGGGCGGCAGATACGCAGTATTTT.

On this clonotype itself: The junction shows a germline mismatch at one end, possibly a read error. The chain uses TRBV7-7 and TRBJ2-5; a possible D gene is TRBD2 (5 bases). The CDR3 is 16 amino acids. Germline assignment: CDR1 SSHAT and CDR2 FNYEAQ (reference sequence). CDR3 sequence reads: CASSQVGPHGIETQYF. Here the CDR3 DNA reads TGTGCTAGCAGCCAAGTCGGCCCCCACGGGATCGAGACCCAGTACTTC. Looking up the rest from reference TRBV7-7 and TRBJ2-5 gives the full variable domain: GAGVSQSPRYKVTKRGQDVTLRCDPISSHATLYWYQQALGQGPEFLTYFNYEAQPDKSGLPSDRFSAERPEGSISTLTIQRTEQRDSAMYRCASSQVGPHGIETQYFGPGTRLLVL.

The V call is TRBV6-2 or TRBV6-3, the J call TRBJ2-1; perhaps TRBD2 as D (5 bases). Trimming cost V 6 bases and J 4 bases, with 16 bases left between them. Per germline, CDR1 MNHEY and CDR2 SVGEGT. The CDR3 length is 15 residues. The chain's CDR3 is CASRPLDSGYNEQFF. In DNA form, the CDR3 reads TGTGCCAGCAGACCACTCGATTCGGGGTACAATGAGCAGTTCTTC.

Ten or more counts support this clonotype. The chain is built from TRBV20-1 and TRBJ2-1; D is undetermined. The CDR3 runs 15 residues. The germline CDR1 and CDR2 sequences are DFQATT and SNEGSKA (reference sequence). V lost 0 bases and J lost 1, with 10 bases in between. The CDR3 protein is CSARDRFGSYNEQFF. In DNA form, the CDR3 reads TGCAGTGCTAGAGATAGATTTGGATCCTACAATGAGCAGTTCTTC.

The CDR3 bases are TGTGCCAGCCACCAGGGGGGAGCTAACTATGGCTACACCTTC. Translation: CASHQGGANYGYTF. V and J are TRBV18 and TRBJ1-2; TRBD1 agrees at 7 bases. V was pared by 8 bases and J by 0 bases, with 6 bases of the junction left unmatched. The CDR3 totals 14 residues. CDR1 and CDR2 (germline): KGHSH, LQKENI. Using reference TRBV18 and TRBJ1-2 for the parts outside the CDR3, the full variable domain is NAGVMQNPRHLVRRRGQEARLRCSPMKGHSHVYWYRQLPEEGLKFMVYLQKENIIDESGMPKERFSAEFPKEGPSILRIQQVVRGDSAAYFCASHQGGANYGYTFGSGTRLTVV.

This clonotype showed up many times. This chain links TRBV12-3 or TRBV12-4 with TRBJ2-5; unclear D gene. This CDR3 is built from 14 residues. The V gene lost 2 bases and the J gene lost 3 bases, with 10 bases spanning the gap. The CDR3 is CASSLSTREETQYF. As DNA, the CDR3 is TGTGCCAGCAGTTTAAGTACACGGGAAGAGACCCAGTACTTC.

V usage is TRBV12-3 or TRBV12-4 and J usage is TRBJ2-6; 7 bases are shared with TRBD2. V shed 1 base, J shed 0 bases, and the junction held 6 bases outside the gene matches. The CDR3 covers 18 residues. CDR3 amino acids: CASSLVYRGVSGANVLTF. DNA for the CDR3: TGTGCCAGCAGTTTAGTATATCGGGGGGTCTCTGGGGCCAACGTCCTGACTTTC.

This clonotype was observed a handful of times. The genes are TRBV27 and TRBJ2-1; the match to TRBD2 covers 16 bases. Germline V lookup: CDR1 MNHEY, CDR2 SMNVEV (reference sequence). The CDR3 has 20 residues. Losses at the gene ends were 5 bases for V and 7 bases for J; bases not matched to a gene: 17. CDR3 DNA sequence: TGTGCCAGCAGTGGCCTTTGGGGACTAGCGGGAGGGGCAGAGGTGAATGAGCAGTTCTTC. It yields the protein CASSGLWGLAGGAEVNEQFF.

Many counts were recorded for this clonotype. The J gene is TRBJ2-7, the V gene TRBV11-2; D perhaps matches TRBD2 (6 bases). Germline assignment: CDR1 SGHAT and CDR2 FQNNGV. The CDR3 extends over 16 amino acids. The V end was cut by 4 bases, the J end by 0 bases, with 16 bases between. The CDR3, as DNA: TGTGCCAGCAGCTACACCCAGGGACTGAGCTCCTACGAGCAGTACTTC. Translating gives CASSYTQGLSSYEQYF.

This clonotype was counted a few times. The rearrangement links TRBV6-1 to TRBJ2-4; a weak D match, TRBD2 (6 bases). The CDR3 is 13 residues long. Looked up from germline, CDR1 is MNHNS and CDR2 is SASEGT. The V end lost 5 bases, the J end lost 5 bases, and 10 bases lay between the germline ends. CDR3 protein: CASSRGEENIQYF. The DNA for the CDR3 is TGTGCCAGCAGTCGCGGGGAGGAAAACATTCAGTACTTC.

This clonotype showed up just once. This rearrangement joins TRBV18 to TRBJ2-7; a weak D match, TRBD1 (6 bases). Per the germline V gene, CDR1 is KGHSH and CDR2 is LQKENI. CDR3 length: 13 amino acids. V was pared by 4 bases and J by 5 bases, with 12 bases between. The CDR3 DNA follows: TGTGCCAGCTCACTAAAACAGGGCGACGAGCAGTACTTC. Amino acid sequence: CASSLKQGDEQYF.

This clonotype was detected only a few times. V usage is TRBV12-3 or TRBV12-4 and J usage is TRBJ2-2, with D maybe TRBD1 (6 bases). V was trimmed by 6 bases and J by 5 bases, leaving 19 bases between them. The CDR3 spans 16 residues. The CDR3 sequence: CASSSTPGHETGELFF. The CDR3 DNA is TGTGCCAGCAGCTCTACGCCGGGACATGAAACCGGGGAGCTGTTTTTT.

This chain uses TRBV30 with TRBJ2-7; D might be TRBD2 (6 bases). V lost 5 bases and J lost 0, with 8 bases in between. Germline V gives CDR1 GTSNPN, CDR2 SVGIG (reference sequence). The CDR3 runs to 12 residues. The CDR3 spells CAWGGYSYEQYF. Written as DNA, the CDR3 is TGTGCCTGGGGGGGGTACTCCTACGAGCAGTACTTC.

This clonotype was seen more than once but under ten times. The chain uses TRBV7-3 and TRBJ2-1, with 9 positions matching TRBD2. Unmatched junction bases numbered 5, after V lost 1 base and J lost 10 bases. The CDR3 has 14 amino acids. Germline V gene sequence: CDR1 SGHTA, CDR2 FQGTGA. CDR3 DNA sequence: TGTGCCAGCAGCTTAAGCGGGGGGGCGGGAGAGCAGTTCTTC. Protein: CASSLSGGAGEQFF.

This clonotype has only a few counts. The CDR3 DNA reads TGCGCCAGCAGCAGAAGCGGGGAAGCCTACGAGCAGTACTTC. Translation gives CASSRSGEAYEQYF. J is TRBJ2-7 and V is TRBV4-3, with 7 nucleotides matching TRBD2. Trimming at V came to 5 bases and at J to 2 bases, leaving 6 bases not matched to a gene. CDR1 is LGHNA, CDR2 YSLEER, per germline. The CDR3 contains 14 residues.

This clonotype was observed a handful of times. V and J are TRBV28 and TRBJ1-2; D not certain. Germline CDR1 is MDHEN and CDR2 is SYDVKM. Trimming removed 6 bases from V and 4 bases from J, with 12 bases in between. The CDR3 spans 13 residues. Here the CDR3 DNA reads TGTGCCAGCAGCCGACCGGAGGGCTATGGCTACACCTTC. It specifies CASSRPEGYGYTF.

This clonotype was seen a few times. The chain combines TRBV12-3 or TRBV12-4 with TRBJ1-1, with D maybe TRBD1 (5 bases). This CDR3 region has 15 residues. Trimming removed 2 bases from V and 4 bases from J, with 14 bases in between. Here the CDR3 reads CASSLNGWGGTEAFF. CDR3 in DNA: TGTGCCAGCAGTTTAAATGGGTGGGGGGGCACTGAAGCTTTCTTT.

The rearrangement links TRBV20-1 to TRBJ2-1; TRBD1 agrees at 8 bases. From germline, CDR1 is DFQATT and CDR2 SNEGSKA (reference sequence). V lost 0 bases, J lost 15 bases, and 10 bases stayed unmatched. This CDR3 is built from 13 residues. CDR3 in amino acids: CSAREQAQGQAFF. The CDR3 DNA reads as TGCAGTGCTAGAGAACAAGCCCAGGGACAGGCGTTCTTC.

This clonotype has at least ten counts. The V and J genes are TRBV12-3 or TRBV12-4 and TRBJ2-3, with TRBD1 matching over 8 bases. The V gene end was trimmed by 6 bases and the J gene end by 4 bases; junction bases not matched to a gene: 6. CDR3 size: 14 residues. Here the CDR3 reads CASRSLQGADTQYF. The CDR3 nucleotides read TGTGCCAGCAGATCATTACAGGGGGCAGATACGCAGTATTTT.

This clonotype was counted many times. This chain joins TRBV4-1 and TRBJ2-7, with unresolved D. The CDR3 consists of 15 residues. CDR1 is MGHRA and CDR2 is YSYEKL in the germline V gene. The V gene lost 2 bases and the J gene lost 0 bases, with 11 bases spanning the gap. CDR3 region: CASSQLSLSSYEQYF. The DNA for the CDR3 is TGCGCCAGCAGCCAATTATCTTTAAGCTCCTACGAGCAGTACTTC.

The chain recombines TRBV27 with TRBJ2-1, with TRBD1 matching over 8 bases. Germline loops: CDR1 MNHEY, CDR2 SMNVEV (reference sequence). The CDR3 has 15 amino acids. V lost 2 bases and J lost 4; bases outside the gene matches: 4. DNA of the CDR3: TGTGCCAGCAGTTTAGGCGGGGACAGGTACAATGAGCAGTTCTTC. Translating it yields CASSLGGDRYNEQFF.

This clonotype was counted at least ten times. V and J are TRBV29-1 and TRBJ2-2; D is unresolved. With 1 base removed from V and 0 bases from J, the gap between germline ends came to 6 bases. CDR3 length: 14 amino acids. CDR1 SQVTM and CDR2 ANQGSEA come from the germline V gene. The CDR3 here is CSVEAGSNTGELFF. DNA of the CDR3: TGCAGCGTTGAAGCAGGTTCGAACACCGGGGAGCTGTTTTTT.

V is TRBV9 and J is TRBJ2-7, with D tentatively TRBD1 (6 bases). From germline, CDR1 is SGDLS and CDR2 YYNGEE. The CDR3 contains 15 residues. Trimming left V 1 base short and J 2 bases short, with 13 bases between. CDR3 in DNA: TGTGCCAGCAGCGTACAGACAGGTGCTACCTACGAGCAGTACTTC. Its protein product is CASSVQTGATYEQYF.

This clonotype was recorded a few times. The chain employs TRBV5-1 and TRBJ2-7, with D perhaps matching TRBD2 (6 bases). V gave up 7 bases and J gave up 2 bases, with 13 bases separating them. Germline V lookup: CDR1 SGHRS, CDR2 YFSETQ. The CDR3 contains 13 residues. CDR3 region: CASRSSGAYEQYF. The CDR3 DNA reads as TGCGCCAGCCGCTCGTCGGGAGCCTACGAGCAGTACTTC.

The table lists this clonotype with many counts. The chain uses TRBV13 and TRBJ2-1; 9 nucleotides line up with TRBD1. Germline trimming cut 4 bases from V and 6 bases from J; bases unmatched to any gene: 10. This CDR3 is 16 amino acids long. Germline V gives CDR1 PRHDT, CDR2 FYEKMQ (reference sequence). CDR3 bases: TGTGCCAGCAGCTCCTCCGGGACAGGGTTGTTCAATGAGCAGTTCTTC. Protein product: CASSSSGTGLFNEQFF.